The 7 T cell receptor beta chains below come from one sample, sequenced in a study of blood T cell repertoires in COVID-19. Clones were read by immunoSEQ multiplex PCR, and TCRdb kept only the in-frame ones, dropping some. Of 200,000 or so clones listed, approximately 82% are singletons. Sequenced material: peripheral blood. These receptors originate from a human donor with acute or convalescent COVID-19. The donor label of this sample is uncertain.

The V gene is TRBV10-1, the J gene TRBJ1-4; D might be TRBD1 (5 bases). The CDR3 length is 14 residues. Trimming shortened V by 9 bases and J by 8 bases, and 19 bases separated the two germline ends. Germline lookup yields CDR1 WNHNN and CDR2 SYGVQD (reference sequence). Here the CDR3 reads CASGPGDSTEKLFF. CDR3 DNA: TGCGCCAGTGGGCCCGGGGACTCAACCGAAAAACTGTTTTTT.

The chain joins TRBV6-5 to TRBJ2-1; maybe TRBD2 (5 bases). The V gene lost 4 bases and the J gene lost 0 bases, with 10 bases spanning the gap. CDR1 and CDR2 (germline): MNHEY, SVGAGI. This CDR3 comprises 15 residues. In DNA form, the CDR3 reads TGTGCCAGCAGTTGGGAGAAGAGCTCCTACAATGAGCAGTTCTTC. Translated: CASSWEKSSYNEQFF.

The rearrangement links TRBV18 to TRBJ1-2; D is uncertain. The CDR3 sequence is 14 residues long. V was pared by 4 bases and J by 0 bases, with 9 bases between. The germline CDR1 and CDR2 sequences are KGHSH and LQKENI. The CDR3 nucleotides are TGTGCCAGCTCACTGCAAGACTCTAACTATGGCTACACCTTC. Its protein is CASSLQDSNYGYTF. The full variable domain, with the rest looked up from reference TRBV18 and TRBJ1-2, is NAGVMQNPRHLVRRRGQEARLRCSPMKGHSHVYWYRQLPEEGLKFMVYLQKENIIDESGMPKERFSAEFPKEGPSILRIQQVVRGDSAAYFCASSLQDSNYGYTFGSGTRLTVV.

This clone was seen only once. The CDR3: CASSRRTSGRARGETQYF. The CDR3 bases are TGTGCCAGCAGCAGACGGACTAGCGGGAGGGCTAGGGGAGAGACCCAGTACTTC. The chain recombines TRBV3-1 (or the pseudogene TRBV3-2) with TRBJ2-5, with TRBD2 identical over 15 bases. V shed 5 bases, J shed 4 bases, and the junction held 11 bases outside the gene matches. The CDR3 is 18 residues long. CDR1 is LGHDT, CDR2 YNNKEL, per germline (reference sequence).

The chain uses TRBV5-1 and TRBJ2-5; possible D gene TRBD2, 7 bases. CDR1 is SGHRS, CDR2 YFSETQ, per germline. CDR3 size: 18 residues. Trimming took off 4 bases at V and 4 bases at J, with 26 bases between the two ends. Written as DNA, the CDR3 is TGCGCCAGCAGCACCGGACAGTTTTTAGCCACGGGGGGAGAGACCCAGTACTTC. Protein product: CASSTGQFLATGGETQYF. The full variable domain, rest sourced from reference TRBV5-1 and TRBJ2-5, is KAGVTQTPRYLIKTRGQQVTLSCSPISGHRSVSWYQQTPGQGLQFLFEYFSETQRNKGNFPGRFSGRQFSNSRSEMNVSTLELGDSALYLCASSTGQFLATGGETQYFGPGTRLLVL.

In its sample, this clone was seen a few times. The rearrangement joins TRBV18 to TRBJ1-2, with TRBD1 as a possible D gene (5 bases). Germline CDR1 is KGHSH and CDR2 is LQKENI. This CDR3 has 15 residues. V was trimmed by 2 bases and J by 3 bases, leaving 13 bases between them. The CDR3 DNA reads TGTGCCAGCTCACCAGGGGCAGGGATAGACTATGGCTACACCTTC. This gives the protein CASSPGAGIDYGYTF.

The V gene is TRBV7-6, the J gene TRBJ2-7, with 8 bases that match TRBD1. Trimming removed 5 bases from V and 0 bases from J; junction bases left unmatched: 12. CDR1 is SGHVS, CDR2 FNYEAQ, per germline. The CDR3 spans 17 residues. The CDR3 loop is CASSPDRVNRSSYEQYF. The CDR3 DNA sequence: TGTGCCAGCAGCCCGGACAGGGTCAATCGTAGCTCCTACGAGCAGTACTTC. Full variable domain (rest looked up from reference TRBV7-6 and TRBJ2-7): GAGVSQSPRYKVTKRGQDVALRCDPISGHVSLYWYRQALGQGPEFLTYFNYEAQQDKSGLPNDRFSAERPEGSISTLTIQRTEQRDSAMYRCASSPDRVNRSSYEQYFGPGTRLTVT.